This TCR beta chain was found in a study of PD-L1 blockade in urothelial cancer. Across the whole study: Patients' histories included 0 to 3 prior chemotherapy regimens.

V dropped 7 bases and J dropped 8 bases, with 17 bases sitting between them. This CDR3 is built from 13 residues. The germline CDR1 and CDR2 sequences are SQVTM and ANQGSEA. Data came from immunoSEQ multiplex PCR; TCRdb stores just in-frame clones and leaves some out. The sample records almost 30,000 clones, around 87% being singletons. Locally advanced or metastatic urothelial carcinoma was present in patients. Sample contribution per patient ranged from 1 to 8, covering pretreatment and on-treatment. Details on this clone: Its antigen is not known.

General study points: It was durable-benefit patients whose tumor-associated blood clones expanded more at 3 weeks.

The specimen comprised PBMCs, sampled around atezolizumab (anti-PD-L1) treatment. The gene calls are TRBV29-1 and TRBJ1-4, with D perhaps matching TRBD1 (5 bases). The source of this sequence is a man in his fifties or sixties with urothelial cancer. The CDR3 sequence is CSAISGFNEKLFF. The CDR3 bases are TGCAGCGCTATATCAGGGTTTAACGAAAAACTGTTTTTT.